Below, 22 T cell receptor beta chains from the same sample are listed, as sequenced in a study of blood T cell repertoires in COVID-19. The data were produced by immunoSEQ multiplex PCR, yet TCRdb's version contains in-frame clones alone and is incomplete. The data hold under 200,000 clones, with roughly four fifths observed a single time. The sample was PBMCs or T cells enriched from blood (not recorded which). Receptors originate from a man aged 45 to 65 who had recovered from COVID-19.

The chain carries TRBV18 and TRBJ2-2; a weak D match, TRBD2 (5 bases). CDR1 and CDR2 (germline): KGHSH, LQKENI. The length of the CDR3 is 16 residues. Trimming took off 4 bases at V and 1 base at J, with 13 bases between the two ends. The CDR3 DNA sequence: TGTGCCAGCTCACTCACGTCGGGGATGAACACCGGGGAGCTGTTTTTT. Translated, it gives CASSLTSGMNTGELFF.

The chain is built from TRBV6-5 and TRBJ1-1; D not certain. This CDR3 region has 13 residues. Germline V gene lookup returns CDR1 MNHEY and CDR2 SVGAGI. Deletions cut 7 bases from V and 9 bases from J, with 18 bases between. CDR3 in amino acids: CASTYRGPAQAFF. CDR3 in DNA: TGTGCCAGCACCTACCGTGGGCCAGCTCAAGCTTTCTTT.

Regarding this clone: The same CDR3 can be traced to other DNA sequences in this sample. The chain recombines TRBV4-1 with TRBJ1-5, with D possibly being TRBD1 (5 bases). V was cut by 0 bases and J by 0 bases, with 9 bases left in between. Germline V gene sequence: CDR1 MGHRA, CDR2 YSYEKL. This CDR3 region has 16 residues. Here the CDR3 reads CASSQDGGGSNQPQHF. CDR3 sequence (DNA): TGCGCCAGCAGCCAAGATGGGGGGGGTAGCAATCAGCCCCAGCATTTT.

The rearrangement links TRBV5-1 to TRBJ2-2; 8 bases line up with TRBD2. This CDR3 is 16 amino acids long. V was pared by 1 base and J by 5 bases, with 7 bases of the junction left unmatched. Per the germline V gene, CDR1 is SGHRS and CDR2 is YFSETQ. The CDR3 nucleotides are TGCGCCAGCAGCTTGATCCCAGCGGGGGATACCGGGGAGCTGTTTTTT. Its protein is CASSLIPAGDTGELFF.

In the case of this clone: Other nucleotide sequences in the sample specify the same CDR3. CDR3 loop: CASSQRGYEQYF. Here the CDR3 DNA reads TGTGCCAGCAGCCAACGAGGGTACGAGCAGTACTTC. The chain employs TRBV3-1 (or the pseudogene TRBV3-2) and TRBJ2-7, with D possibly matching TRBD2 (5 bases). The CDR3 has 12 amino acids. V lost 2 bases, J lost 4 bases, and 6 bases lay in between. Germline V gives CDR1 LGHDT, CDR2 YNNKEL (reference sequence).

V and J are TRBV6-5 and TRBJ2-7, with 13 bases that match TRBD2. The CDR3 runs to 14 residues. Germline V lookup: CDR1 MNHEY, CDR2 SVGAGI. V lost 11 bases and J lost 2; bases outside the gene matches: 6. In nucleotides, the CDR3 is TGTGCCTCTAAGGGACTAGCGGGACCCTACGAGCAGTACTTC. The encoded protein is CASKGLAGPYEQYF.

The count of this clone is one. The gene calls are TRBV7-3 and TRBJ2-1; 11 nucleotides match TRBD1. Per germline, CDR1 SGHTA and CDR2 FQGTGA. The J segment lost 7 bases and the V segment lost 3 bases, leaving 5 bases of the junction unmatched. The CDR3 is 15 amino acids. CDR3 in DNA: TGTGCCAGCAGCTTGGGACAGGGGGTAGCAAATGAGCAGTTCTTC. This codes for CASSLGQGVANEQFF.

V is TRBV28 and J is TRBJ1-5; D unresolved. The CDR3 runs to 15 residues. V was trimmed by 3 bases and J by 3 bases, leaving 12 bases between them. The germline V gene has CDR1 MDHEN and CDR2 SYDVKM. CDR3 sequence: CASSLNQQSNQPQHF. The CDR3 DNA reads as TGTGCCAGCAGTTTGAACCAACAATCCAATCAGCCCCAGCATTTT.

The chain employs TRBV7-9 and TRBJ2-3, with 8 bases lining up with TRBD1. The CDR3 runs to 16 residues. CDR1 and CDR2 from the germline V gene are SEHNR and FQNEAQ (reference sequence). V was pared by 5 bases and J by 1 base, with 8 bases of the junction left unmatched. CDR3 DNA: TGTGCCAGCAGCGTTCCCCCGGGACAGGGCACAGATACGCAGTATTTT. Translated, it gives CASSVPPGQGTDTQYF.

The V call is TRBV11-1, the J call TRBJ1-1; tentatively, D is TRBD1 (6 bases). The CDR3 is 14 residues long. CDR1 is SGHAT and CDR2 is FQDESV in the germline V gene (reference sequence). V was clipped by 5 bases and J by 2 bases, with 12 bases between them. This CDR3 reads CASSLRGANTEAFF. The DNA of the CDR3 is TGTGCCAGCAGCCTCCGGGGGGCTAACACTGAAGCTTTCTTT. The full variable domain, with the rest looked up from reference TRBV11-1 and TRBJ1-1, is EAEVAQSPRYKITEKSQAVAFWCDPISGHATLYWYRQILGQGPELLVQFQDESVVDDSQLPKDRFSAERLKGVDSTLKIQPAELGDSAMYLCASSLRGANTEAFFGQGTRLTVV.

This clone was observed a handful of times. The chain employs TRBV7-3 and TRBJ1-2, with 7 bases aligning to TRBD1. The CDR3 consists of 14 residues. In germline, CDR1 is SGHTA, CDR2 FQGTGA. Trimming at V came to 1 base and at J to 8 bases, leaving 7 bases not matched to a gene. DNA for the CDR3: TGTGCCAGCAGCTTAATTGGACAGGAAGGGGGCTACACCTTC. Translated, it gives CASSLIGQEGGYTF.

This chain uses TRBV7-9 with TRBJ2-7; possibly TRBD2 for D (6 bases). V was pared by 1 base and J by 9 bases, with 28 bases between. The CDR3 has 18 amino acids. Germline assignment: CDR1 SEHNR and CDR2 FQNEAQ (reference sequence). CDR3 sequence reads: CASSLVGGSAGYLRGQYF. CDR3 DNA sequence: TGTGCCAGCAGCTTAGTTGGAGGTTCAGCGGGTTACCTACGAGGGCAGTACTTC.

The rearrangement uses TRBV28 and TRBJ2-7; D may be TRBD2 (6 bases). Trimming shortened V by 8 bases and J by 3 bases, and 11 bases separated the two germline ends. Per germline, CDR1 MDHEN and CDR2 SYDVKM. The CDR3 runs to 12 residues. For the CDR3, the DNA is TGTGCCAGCTGGGGGGACTTCTACGAGCAGTACTTC. Translated: CASWGDFYEQYF.

The rearrangement links TRBV9 to TRBJ2-7; tentative D call: TRBD2 (7 bases). CDR1 SGDLS and CDR2 YYNGEE come from the germline V gene. Trimming took off 0 bases at V and 4 bases at J, with 17 bases between the two ends. This CDR3 comprises 16 residues. The CDR3 region has the DNA TGTGCCAGCAGCGTAGGGTCCAGGGGCGGGAGTTACGAGCAGTACTTC. As protein: CASSVGSRGGSYEQYF. Drawing the rest from reference TRBV9 and TRBJ2-7, the complete variable domain is DSGVTQTPKHLITATGQRVTLRCSPRSGDLSVYWYQQSLDQGLQFLIQYYNGEERAKGNILERFSAQQFPDLHSELNLSSLELGDSALYFCASSVGSRGGSYEQYFGPGTRLTVT.

This chain connects TRBV7-2 to TRBJ1-3, with no clear D. CDR1 and CDR2 from the germline V gene are SGHTA and FQGNSA. The CDR3 has 17 residues. V was pared by 5 bases and J by 7 bases, with 24 bases between. The CDR3, as DNA: TGTGCCAGCAGCCCAAAATTCCGGACTGCAACCGGGAACACCATATATTTT. This codes for CASSPKFRTATGNTIYF.

The J gene is TRBJ2-1, the V gene TRBV11-2; 7 nucleotides line up with TRBD2. V dropped 2 bases and J dropped 4; count of bases not matched to a gene: 8. CDR1 is SGHAT, CDR2 FQNNGV, per germline. The CDR3 runs to 16 residues. The CDR3 reads CASSLRLTAGYNEQFF. As DNA, the CDR3 is TGTGCCAGCAGCTTAAGGTTAACAGCGGGGTACAATGAGCAGTTCTTC.

The chain is built from TRBV9 and TRBJ2-1; tentatively, D is TRBD1 (5 bases). V lost 0 bases and J lost 2, with 9 bases in between. The CDR3 extends over 15 amino acids. CDR1 is SGDLS and CDR2 is YYNGEE in the germline V gene. CDR3 sequence (DNA): TGTGCCAGCAGCGTAGCCAGGGCCGCCTACAATGAGCAGTTCTTC. It codes for CASSVARAAYNEQFF.

Only a few counts were recorded for this clone. V and J are TRBV19 and TRBJ2-7; possibly TRBD1 for D (6 bases). Germline lookup yields CDR1 LNHDA and CDR2 SQIVND (reference sequence). Trimming removed 5 bases at V and 0 bases at J, with 8 bases between. This CDR3 is built from 13 residues. Here the CDR3 reads CASSLRGSYEQYF. Here the CDR3 DNA reads TGTGCCAGTAGTCTCAGGGGCTCCTACGAGCAGTACTTC. Variable domain in full (rest from reference TRBV19 and TRBJ2-7): DGGITQSPKYLFRKEGQNVTLSCEQNLNHDAMYWYRQDPGQGLRLIYYSQIVNDFQKGDIAEGYSVSREKKESFPLTVTSAQKNPTAFYLCASSLRGSYEQYFGPGTRLTVT.

The chain couples TRBV27 to TRBJ2-1; tentative D call: TRBD2 (6 bases). CDR3 length: 13 amino acids. The germline V and J ends were trimmed by 9 bases and 6 bases, with 15 bases remaining between them. Germline V gene sequence: CDR1 MNHEY, CDR2 SMNVEV (reference sequence). The CDR3 is CASQWRDCNEQFF. The CDR3 DNA is TGTGCCAGTCAGTGGAGGGACTGCAATGAGCAGTTCTTC.

The V call is TRBV5-1, the J call TRBJ2-1; 14 bases line up with TRBD2. V shed 5 bases and J 4 bases; nucleotides not matched to a gene: 8. The CDR3 totals 17 residues. The germline gives CDR1 SGHRS, CDR2 YFSETQ. The CDR3 protein is CASSFAGLAGVYNEQFF. The CDR3 region has the DNA TGCGCCAGCAGTTTCGCGGGACTAGCGGGGGTATACAATGAGCAGTTCTTC.

This clone was detected once. The rearrangement uses TRBV10-3 and TRBJ2-1; D may be TRBD1 (5 bases). V lost 2 bases, J lost 4 bases, and 12 bases lay in between. Germline V gene data show CDR1 as ENHRY and CDR2 as SYGVKD. The CDR3 runs to 15 residues. CDR3 sequence: CAISERGKTYNEQFF. The CDR3 nucleotides read TGTGCCATCAGTGAGAGGGGAAAAACATACAATGAGCAGTTCTTC.

The chain links TRBV7-9 to TRBJ2-7, with a possible D match to TRBD2 (6 bases). Germline V CDR1 and CDR2: SEHNR, FQNEAQ (reference sequence). Trimming shortened V by 1 base and J by 0 bases, and 13 bases separated the two germline ends. This CDR3 is 16 amino acids long. As DNA, the CDR3 is TGTGCCAGCAGCTTAGGTGGTGGGAGGACCTCCTACGAGCAGTACTTC. It yields the protein CASSLGGGRTSYEQYF.